Shown below are 28 T cell receptor beta chains from a single sample sequenced in a study of T cell responses to AZD1222 COVID-19 vaccine. Assay: immunoSEQ multiplex PCR; the TCRdb copy retains only in-frame clones and omits some. The sample lists 90,000 to 120,000 clones, about nine tenths occurring once. The sequences come from peripheral blood, collected on day 0 of AZD1222 vaccination. The receptors stem from an adult in good health.

The chain is built from TRBV14 and TRBJ1-5; 7 nucleotides agree with TRBD1. The CDR3 is 12 amino acids. Per the germline V gene, CDR1 is SGHDN and CDR2 is FVKESK. J was trimmed by 6 bases and V by 6 bases; bases with no gene match: 2. CDR3 bases: TGTGCCAGCAGGACAGGGAGTCAGCCCCAGCATTTT. Amino acid sequence: CASRTGSQPQHF.

This clone was recorded only once. The chain links TRBV16 to TRBJ1-1; D uncertain. The CDR3 consists of 14 residues. Trimming removed 0 bases at V and 3 bases at J, with 8 bases between. Germline V gives CDR1 KGHSY, CDR2 FQNENV. The CDR3 spells CASSQSLRDTEAFF. The CDR3 DNA is TGTGCCAGCAGCCAATCTTTAAGGGACACTGAAGCTTTCTTT.

The V call is TRBV29-1, the J call TRBJ1-1; no clear D gene. The CDR3 runs to 14 residues. V was cut by 8 bases and J by 1 base, with 17 bases left in between. CDR1 is SQVTM and CDR2 is ANQGSEA in the germline V gene. The CDR3 nucleotides read TGCAGCCTCCGCCAGGTGGCAGCGAACACTGAAGCTTTCTTT. It is translated as CSLRQVAANTEAFF.

The chain is built from TRBV29-1 and TRBJ1-1; 8 nucleotides align to TRBD1. The CDR3 runs to 14 residues. V dropped 6 bases and J dropped 11; count of bases not matched to a gene: 17. CDR1 is SQVTM and CDR2 is ANQGSEA in the germline V gene. In DNA, the CDR3 is TGCAGCGTAACCGGGCGACAGGGGCCCCCCAAGGCTTTCTTT. Amino acids: CSVTGRQGPPKAFF.

The CDR3 protein is CASSEWGNGYTF. CDR3 sequence (DNA): TGTGCCAGCAGTGAATGGGGTAATGGCTACACCTTC. This chain joins TRBV2 and TRBJ1-2; no reliable D call. The length of the CDR3 is 12 residues. Germline V gene sequence: CDR1 SNHLY, CDR2 FYNNEI. V was shortened by 2 bases and J by 6 bases, with 7 bases between the two germline ends.

This clone was picked up one time. V is TRBV4-1 and J is TRBJ2-2; D gene unclear. With 4 bases removed from V and 4 bases from J, the gap between germline ends came to 7 bases. From germline, CDR1 is MGHRA and CDR2 YSYEKL. The CDR3 length is 13 residues. As DNA, the CDR3 is TGCGCCAGCAGCCCTATGTCCACCGGGGAGCTGTTTTTT. Translation gives CASSPMSTGELFF.

The rearrangement links TRBV11-3 to TRBJ2-7; D is possibly TRBD1 (6 bases). The V gene lost 3 bases and the J gene lost 3 bases, with 6 bases spanning the gap. CDR1 and CDR2 (germline): SGHNT, YENEEA. The CDR3 contains 12 residues. As DNA, the CDR3 is TGTGCCAGCAGCTTGGACAGCTACGAGCAGTACTTC. Translated: CASSLDSYEQYF.

The chain joins TRBV21-1 to TRBJ1-6. TRBV21-1 is listed as a pseudogene. The CDR3 spans 16 residues. In DNA form, the CDR3 reads TGTGCCAGCAGCAAAGTTTGGGGGGGGGACGATTCACCCCTCCACTTT. It is translated as CASSKVWGGDDSPLHF.

This clone was observed a single time. The rearrangement links TRBV6-5 to TRBJ2-7; tentative D call: TRBD1 (5 bases). From germline, CDR1 is MNHEY and CDR2 SVGAGI. CDR3 length equals 16 residues. The V gene lost 0 bases and the J gene lost 0 bases, with 12 bases spanning the gap. The CDR3: CASSYSSRAPSYEQYF. CDR3 DNA sequence: TGTGCCAGCAGTTACTCATCCAGGGCCCCCTCCTACGAGCAGTACTTC.

The V call is TRBV2, the J call TRBJ2-1, with a possible D match to TRBD1 (6 bases). Germline lookup yields CDR1 SNHLY and CDR2 FYNNEI. The CDR3 extends over 15 amino acids. The V gene lost 4 bases and the J gene lost 4 bases, with 14 bases spanning the gap. The CDR3 DNA reads as TGTGCCAGCAGTGGTAATGGGGGCGGGTACAATGAGCAGTTCTTC. Its translation is CASSGNGGGYNEQFF.

V and J are TRBV12-3 or TRBV12-4 and TRBJ2-5, with a weak D call TRBD2 (7 bases). The CDR3 totals 11 residues. Trimming pared 9 bases from V and 5 bases from J, leaving 10 bases between. Here the CDR3 DNA reads TGTGCCAGTGGGGGGGCTGAGACCCAGTACTTC. This codes for CASGGAETQYF.

In this sample, this clone turned up a few times. The chain uses TRBV4-2 and TRBJ1-5, with D maybe TRBD1 (6 bases). The CDR3 is 14 amino acids. Trimming cost V 1 base and J 4 bases, with 8 bases left between them. Germline V CDR1 and CDR2: LGHNA, YNFKEQ. CDR3 in amino acids: CASSQGQENQPQHF. The CDR3, as DNA: TGTGCCAGCAGCCAAGGACAGGAGAATCAGCCCCAGCATTTT.

The CDR3 region is CASSSDSGATSYEQYF. The DNA of the CDR3 is TGTGCCAGCAGCTCTGACAGCGGAGCCACCTCCTACGAGCAGTACTTC. The chain carries TRBV5-5 and TRBJ2-7; the D call may be TRBD1 or TRBD2 (5 bases each). V lost 3 bases to trimming and J lost 0 bases, with 16 bases between them. This CDR3 is built from 16 residues. Per the germline V gene, CDR1 is SGHKS and CDR2 is YYEKEE (reference sequence).

The V gene is TRBV7-9, the J gene TRBJ1-2, with a possible D match to TRBD1 (5 bases). V was clipped by 3 bases and J by 8 bases, with 10 bases between them. In germline, CDR1 is SEHNR, CDR2 FQNEAQ (reference sequence). The CDR3 length is 12 residues. The CDR3 is CASSFDRDGYTF. The CDR3, as DNA: TGTGCCAGCAGCTTCGACAGAGACGGCTACACCTTC.

The CDR3 DNA reads TGTGCCAGCAGTGAACGGAACAGACCCTACGAGCAGTACTTC. This gives the protein CASSERNRPYEQYF. V usage is TRBV2 and J usage is TRBJ2-7, with D hard to call. From germline, CDR1 is SNHLY and CDR2 FYNNEI. Between the trimmed V and J ends, which lost 2 bases and 2 bases, there was a span of 10 bases. The CDR3 length is 14 residues.

For this clone: Its ends do not fully match the called genes, so a read error is possible. This chain links TRBV6-5 with TRBJ2-7; 10 bases are a match to TRBD1. CDR1 MNHEY and CDR2 SVGAGI come from the germline V gene. The CDR3 sequence is 16 residues long. CDR3 protein: CASSYSGTGDSNEQYF. Written as DNA, the CDR3 is TGTGCCAGCAGTTACTCAGGGACAGGGGACTCCAACGAGCAGTACTTC.

The genes are TRBV7-8 and TRBJ1-2; a weak D match, TRBD1 (5 bases). This CDR3 is built from 13 residues. The V end lost 3 bases, the J end lost 4 bases, and 9 bases lay between the germline ends. Germline-derived CDR1 and CDR2 are SGHVS and FQNEAQ. CDR3 amino acids: CASSLGRTYGYTF. DNA of the CDR3: TGTGCCAGCAGCTTGGGGCGGACCTATGGCTACACCTTC.

V gene TRBV21-1 combines with J gene TRBJ2-5; the table names TRBD1, a call not compared with the DNA. TRBV21-1 is shown as a pseudogene. The CDR3 totals 14 residues. CDR3 sequence (DNA): TGTGCCAGCAGCGCAAACAGGGAACAAGAGACCCAGTACTTC. Protein product: CASSANREQETQYF.

In nucleotides, the CDR3 is TGTGCCAGCAGTTGGGCGGGACCGATCTACGAGCAGTACTTC. It yields the protein CASSWAGPIYEQYF. This chain links TRBV27 with TRBJ2-7, with D tentatively TRBD2 (6 bases). The V and J ends lost 4 bases and 3 bases respectively, with 13 bases between them. CDR3 length: 14 amino acids. Per germline, CDR1 MNHEY and CDR2 SMNVEV (reference sequence).

The V call is TRBV21-1, the J call TRBJ1-1; TRBD1, the table's D call, was not compared with the DNA. TRBV21-1 is marked as a pseudogene. This CDR3 has 15 residues. CDR3 bases: TGTGCCAGCAGCCCGAGACAGGGTAAGTACACTGAAGCTTTCTTT. Protein sequence: CASSPRQGKYTEAFF.

The chain is built from TRBV9 and TRBJ2-3; D remains ambiguous. The CDR3 consists of 14 residues. Deletions cut 2 bases from V and 1 base from J, with 8 bases between. The V gene's germline CDR1 is SGDLS and CDR2 YYNGEE. CDR3 bases: TGTGCCAGCAGCGTTAGACCCCGCACAGATACGCAGTATTTT. Translating it yields CASSVRPRTDTQYF.

The chain recombines TRBV21-1 with TRBJ2-1; TRBD2, the D gene given by the table, was not confirmed from the DNA. TRBV21-1 is recorded as a pseudogene. This CDR3 spans 11 amino acids. This chain's CDR3 is CASTRFNEQFF. For the CDR3, the DNA is TGTGCCAGCACGCGTTTCAATGAGCAGTTCTTC.

The genes are TRBV13 and TRBJ2-2, with 11 bases lining up with TRBD2. The CDR3 runs to 16 residues. Germline V gene sequence: CDR1 PRHDT, CDR2 FYEKMQ (reference sequence). V gave up 4 bases and J gave up 6 bases; unmatched junction bases: 7. As DNA, the CDR3 is TGTGCCAGCAGCTCAATAGCGGGGGGGCTGGCCGGGGAGCTGTTTTTT. Residues: CASSSIAGGLAGELFF.

This chain links TRBV5-1 with TRBJ1-2; no definite D call. CDR1 is SGHRS and CDR2 is YFSETQ in the germline V gene. V gave up 5 bases and J gave up 2 bases, with 10 bases separating them. This CDR3 spans 13 amino acids. The CDR3 DNA reads TGCGCCAGCAGGAACGGGGTGAACTATGGCTACACCTTC. Translated, it gives CASRNGVNYGYTF.

This chain connects TRBV10-3 to TRBJ2-7; 7 bases fit TRBD1. V dropped 0 bases and J dropped 2; count of bases not matched to a gene: 7. The CDR3 sequence is 16 residues long. Germline V gives CDR1 ENHRY, CDR2 SYGVKD. CDR3 in amino acids: CAISESPRGQPYEQYF. DNA for the CDR3: TGTGCCATCAGTGAGTCGCCGAGGGGGCAACCCTACGAGCAGTACTTC.

The V call is TRBV11-2, the J call TRBJ1-1, with a tentative D call TRBD1 (5 bases). Germline CDR1 reads SGHAT; CDR2 reads FQNNGV. The V and J ends lost 4 bases and 3 bases respectively, with 18 bases between them. The CDR3 is made up of 16 amino acids. CDR3 nucleotides: TGTGCCAGCAGCTCCCACGGGGGGATGAGGGACACTGAAGCTTTCTTT. It specifies CASSSHGGMRDTEAFF.

The chain combines TRBV3-1 (or the pseudogene TRBV3-2) with TRBJ2-5, with 7 bases aligning to TRBD1. The CDR3 sequence is 16 residues long. Looked up from germline, CDR1 is LGHDT and CDR2 is YNNKEL (reference sequence). After removal of 0 bases from V and 2 bases from J, the junction contained 6 bases not matched to a gene. CDR3 sequence reads: CASSQEGLDRQETQYF. The CDR3 DNA reads as TGTGCCAGCAGCCAAGAAGGGCTGGACAGGCAAGAGACCCAGTACTTC.

The V and J genes are TRBV5-1 and TRBJ2-3, with a weak D call TRBD2 (7 bases). Trimming took off 0 bases at V and 7 bases at J, with 15 bases between the two ends. Germline V gene data show CDR1 as SGHRS and CDR2 as YFSETQ. There are 15 residues in the CDR3. Written as DNA, the CDR3 is TGCGCCAGCAGCTTGGAATTGGGGGGGCCGAATACGCAGTATTTT. It encodes CASSLELGGPNTQYF.